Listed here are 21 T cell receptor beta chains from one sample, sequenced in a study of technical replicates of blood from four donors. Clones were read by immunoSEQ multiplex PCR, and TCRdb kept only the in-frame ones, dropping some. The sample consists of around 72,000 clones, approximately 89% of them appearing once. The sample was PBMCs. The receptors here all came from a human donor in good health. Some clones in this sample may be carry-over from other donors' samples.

CDR3 amino acids: CASSFLAGLAGELFF. The CDR3 DNA follows: TGCGCCAGCAGCTTTCTAGCGGGATTAGCCGGGGAGCTGTTTTTT. This rearrangement joins TRBV5-1 to TRBJ2-2; TRBD2 aligns across 9 bases. The CDR3 has 15 amino acids. Trimming cost V 2 bases and J 6 bases; bases outside gene matches: 5. Germline loops: CDR1 SGHRS, CDR2 YFSETQ.

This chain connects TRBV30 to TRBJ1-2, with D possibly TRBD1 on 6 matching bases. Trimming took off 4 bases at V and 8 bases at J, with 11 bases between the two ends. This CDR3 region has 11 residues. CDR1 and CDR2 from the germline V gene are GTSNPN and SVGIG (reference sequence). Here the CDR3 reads CAWTQGRGYTF. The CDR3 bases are TGTGCCTGGACACAGGGAAGAGGCTACACCTTC.

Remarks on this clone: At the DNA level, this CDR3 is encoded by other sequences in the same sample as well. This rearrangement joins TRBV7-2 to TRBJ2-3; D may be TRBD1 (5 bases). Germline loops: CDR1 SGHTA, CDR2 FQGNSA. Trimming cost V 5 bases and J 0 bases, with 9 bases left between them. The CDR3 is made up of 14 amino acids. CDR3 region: CASSLRQSTDTQYF. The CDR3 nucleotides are TGTGCCAGCAGCCTACGACAGAGCACAGATACGCAGTATTTT.

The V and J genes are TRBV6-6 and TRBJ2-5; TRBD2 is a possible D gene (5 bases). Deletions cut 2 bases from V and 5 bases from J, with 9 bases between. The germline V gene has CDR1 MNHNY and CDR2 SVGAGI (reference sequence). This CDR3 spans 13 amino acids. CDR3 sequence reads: CASSYEGRETQYF. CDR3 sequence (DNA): TGTGCCAGCAGTTACGAGGGCCGGGAGACCCAGTACTTC.

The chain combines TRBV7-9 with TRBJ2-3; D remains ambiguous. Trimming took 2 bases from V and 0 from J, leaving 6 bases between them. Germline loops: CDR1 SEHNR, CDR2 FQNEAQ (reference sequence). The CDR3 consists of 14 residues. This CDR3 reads CASSLPSSTDTQYF. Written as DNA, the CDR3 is TGTGCCAGCAGCTTACCTTCTAGCACAGATACGCAGTATTTT.

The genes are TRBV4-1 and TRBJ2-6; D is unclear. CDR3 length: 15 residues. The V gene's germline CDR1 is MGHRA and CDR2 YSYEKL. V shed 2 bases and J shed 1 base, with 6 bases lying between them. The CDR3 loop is CASSQIISGANVLTF. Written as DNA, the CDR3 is TGCGCCAGCAGCCAAATAATATCTGGGGCCAACGTCCTGACTTTC.

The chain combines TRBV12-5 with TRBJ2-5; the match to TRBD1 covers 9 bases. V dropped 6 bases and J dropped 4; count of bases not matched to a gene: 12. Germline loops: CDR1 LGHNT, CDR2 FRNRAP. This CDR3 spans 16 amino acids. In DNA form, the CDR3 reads TGTGCTAGTGGCTCTTACAGGGGGCGCGAGGGAGAGACCCAGTACTTC. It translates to CASGSYRGREGETQYF.

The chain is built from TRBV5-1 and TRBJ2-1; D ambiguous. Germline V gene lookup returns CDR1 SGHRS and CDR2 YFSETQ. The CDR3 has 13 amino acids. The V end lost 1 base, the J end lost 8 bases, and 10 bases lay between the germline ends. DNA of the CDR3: TGCGCCAGCAGCTTGTTCGGTTCCGATGAGCAGTTCTTC. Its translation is CASSLFGSDEQFF.

The chain's CDR3 is CASSAGQINEKLFF. CDR3 in DNA: TGTGCCAGCAGCGCCGGACAGATTAATGAAAAACTGTTTTTT. V usage is TRBV5-8 and J usage is TRBJ1-4; D perhaps matches TRBD1 (6 bases). Trimming took off 4 bases at V and 4 bases at J, with 11 bases between the two ends. The CDR3 is made up of 14 amino acids. The germline gives CDR1 SGHTS, CDR2 YDEGEE.

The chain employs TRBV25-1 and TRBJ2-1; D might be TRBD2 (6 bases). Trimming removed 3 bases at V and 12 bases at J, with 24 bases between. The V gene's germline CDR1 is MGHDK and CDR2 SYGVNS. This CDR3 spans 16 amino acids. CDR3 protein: CASSDPESPSSVGQFF. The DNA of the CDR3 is TGTGCCAGCAGTGATCCCGAATCCCCATCTAGCGTCGGGCAGTTCTTC.

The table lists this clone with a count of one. CDR3 DNA sequence: TGTGCCATCAGTGAGCTCGACAGGCGCCTAAATAACCAAGAGACCCAGTACTTC. Residues: CAISELDRRLNNQETQYF. The chain couples TRBV10-3 to TRBJ2-5, with a possible D match to TRBD1 (6 bases). The CDR3 is 18 amino acids. Trimming left V 2 bases short and J 0 bases short, with 19 bases between. Germline assignment: CDR1 ENHRY and CDR2 SYGVKD.

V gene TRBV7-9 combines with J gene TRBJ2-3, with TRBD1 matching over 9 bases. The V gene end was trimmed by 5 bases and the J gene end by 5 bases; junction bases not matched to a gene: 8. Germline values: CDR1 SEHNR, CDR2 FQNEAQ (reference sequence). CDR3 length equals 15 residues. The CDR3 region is CASSGPGTGIDTQYF. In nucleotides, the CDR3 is TGTGCCAGCAGCGGGCCCGGGACAGGGATAGATACGCAGTATTTT.

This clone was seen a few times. The chain's CDR3 is CSVDLGLYGYTF. The CDR3 DNA reads TGCAGCGTTGACCTGGGCCTTTATGGCTACACCTTC. The rearrangement joins TRBV29-1 to TRBJ1-2; D call uncertain. The germline gives CDR1 SQVTM, CDR2 ANQGSEA. Trimming left V 3 bases short and J 5 bases short, with 10 bases between. The CDR3 has 12 residues. Variable domain in full (rest from reference TRBV29-1 and TRBJ1-2): SAVISQKPSRDICQRGTSLTIQCQVDSQVTMMFWYRQQPGQSLTLIATANQGSEATYESGFVIDKFPISRPNLTFSTLTVSNMSPEDSSIYLCSVDLGLYGYTFGSGTRLTVV.

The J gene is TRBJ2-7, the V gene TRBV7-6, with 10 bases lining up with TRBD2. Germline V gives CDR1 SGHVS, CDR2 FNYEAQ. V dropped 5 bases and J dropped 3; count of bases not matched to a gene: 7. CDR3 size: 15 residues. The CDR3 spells CASSPRAGGNYEQYF. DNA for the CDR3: TGTGCCAGCAGCCCCAGAGCGGGGGGGAACTACGAGCAGTACTTC.

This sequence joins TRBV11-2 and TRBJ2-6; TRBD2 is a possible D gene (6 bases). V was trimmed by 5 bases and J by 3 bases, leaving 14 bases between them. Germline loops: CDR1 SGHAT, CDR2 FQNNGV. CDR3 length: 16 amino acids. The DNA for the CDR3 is TGTGCCAGCAGCCAGCCCCTAGCGTTTGGGGCCAACGTCCTGACTTTC. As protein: CASSQPLAFGANVLTF.

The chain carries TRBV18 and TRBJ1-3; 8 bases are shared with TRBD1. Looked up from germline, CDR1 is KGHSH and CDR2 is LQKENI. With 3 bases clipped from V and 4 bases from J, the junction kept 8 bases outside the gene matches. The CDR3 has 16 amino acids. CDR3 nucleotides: TGTGCCAGCTCACCGTTGGACAGGGTGAGAGGAAACACCATATATTTT. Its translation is CASSPLDRVRGNTIYF.

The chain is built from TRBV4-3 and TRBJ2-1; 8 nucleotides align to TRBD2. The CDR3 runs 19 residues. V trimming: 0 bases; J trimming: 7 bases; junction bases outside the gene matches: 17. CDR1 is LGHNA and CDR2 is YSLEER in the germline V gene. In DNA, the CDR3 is TGCGCCAGCAGCCAAGAGAATAGCAGATCTGGCGGGAGGTTGAATGAGCAGTTCTTC. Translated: CASSQENSRSGGRLNEQFF.

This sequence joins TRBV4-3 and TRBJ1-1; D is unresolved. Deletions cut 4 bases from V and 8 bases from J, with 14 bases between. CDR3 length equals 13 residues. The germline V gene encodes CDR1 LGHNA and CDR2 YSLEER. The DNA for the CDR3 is TGCGCCAGCAGCCCCACACGGGGAGGCGAAGCTTTCTTT. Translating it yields CASSPTRGGEAFF.

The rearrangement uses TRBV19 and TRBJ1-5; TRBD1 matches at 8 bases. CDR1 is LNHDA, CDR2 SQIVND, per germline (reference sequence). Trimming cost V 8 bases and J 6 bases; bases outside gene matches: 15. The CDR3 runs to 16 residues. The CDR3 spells CASLGLGQGAIQPQHF. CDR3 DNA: TGTGCCAGTCTCGGTTTGGGGCAGGGGGCGATTCAGCCCCAGCATTTT.

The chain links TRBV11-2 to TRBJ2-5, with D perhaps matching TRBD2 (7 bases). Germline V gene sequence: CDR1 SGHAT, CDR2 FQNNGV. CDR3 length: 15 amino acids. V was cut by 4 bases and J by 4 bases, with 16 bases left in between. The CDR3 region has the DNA TGTGCCAGCAGCTCCTCGGGGGGCCGGGGAGAGACCCAGTACTTC. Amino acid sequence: CASSSSGGRGETQYF.

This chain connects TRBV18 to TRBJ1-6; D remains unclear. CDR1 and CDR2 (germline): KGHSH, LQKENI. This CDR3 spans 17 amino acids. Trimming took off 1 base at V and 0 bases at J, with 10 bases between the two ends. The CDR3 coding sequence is TGTGCCAGCTCACCACTAATAGCCAGCTCCTATAATTCACCCCTCCACTTT. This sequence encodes CASSPLIASSYNSPLHF.